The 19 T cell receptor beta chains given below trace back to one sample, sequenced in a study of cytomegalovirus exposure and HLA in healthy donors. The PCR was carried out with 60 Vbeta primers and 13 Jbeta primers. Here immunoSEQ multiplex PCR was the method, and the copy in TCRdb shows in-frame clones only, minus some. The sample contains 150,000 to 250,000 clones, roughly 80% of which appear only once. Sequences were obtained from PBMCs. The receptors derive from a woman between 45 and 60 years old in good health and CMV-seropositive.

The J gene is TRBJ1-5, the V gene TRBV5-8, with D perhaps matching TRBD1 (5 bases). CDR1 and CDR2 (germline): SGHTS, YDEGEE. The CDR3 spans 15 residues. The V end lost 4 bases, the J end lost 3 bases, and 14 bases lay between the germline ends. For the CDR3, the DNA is TGTGCCAGCAGCCTCAGGGATTCCGACAATCAGCCCCAGCATTTT. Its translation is CASSLRDSDNQPQHF. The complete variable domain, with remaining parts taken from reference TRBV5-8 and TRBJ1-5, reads EAGVTQSPTHLIKTRGQQATLRCSPISGHTSVYWYQQALGLGLQFLLWYDEGEERNRGNFPPRFSGRQFPNYSSELNVNALELEDSALYLCASSLRDSDNQPQHFGDGTRLSIL.

The CDR3 region is CASSVSPGQSYSGANVLTF. CDR3 sequence (DNA): TGTGCCAGCAGCGTGTCACCGGGACAGTCTTACTCTGGGGCCAACGTCCTGACTTTC. The chain has TRBV9 and TRBJ2-6; 7 bases fit TRBD1. The germline CDR1 and CDR2 sequences are SGDLS and YYNGEE. V was pared by 2 bases and J by 0 bases, with 11 bases of the junction left unmatched. CDR3 length: 19 residues.

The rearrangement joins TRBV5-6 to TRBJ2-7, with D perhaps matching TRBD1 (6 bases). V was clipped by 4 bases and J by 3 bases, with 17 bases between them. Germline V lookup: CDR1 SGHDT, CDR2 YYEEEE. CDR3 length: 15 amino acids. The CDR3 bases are TGTGCCAGCAGCATGATCGACAGGTTCGACTACGAGCAGTACTTC. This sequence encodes CASSMIDRFDYEQYF.

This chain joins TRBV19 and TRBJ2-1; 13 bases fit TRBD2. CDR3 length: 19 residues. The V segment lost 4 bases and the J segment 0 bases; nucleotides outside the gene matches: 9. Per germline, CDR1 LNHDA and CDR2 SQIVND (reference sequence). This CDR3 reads CASSTRTSGSRISYNEQFF. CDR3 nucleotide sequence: TGTGCCAGTAGTACCAGGACTAGCGGGAGTAGGATCTCCTACAATGAGCAGTTCTTC.

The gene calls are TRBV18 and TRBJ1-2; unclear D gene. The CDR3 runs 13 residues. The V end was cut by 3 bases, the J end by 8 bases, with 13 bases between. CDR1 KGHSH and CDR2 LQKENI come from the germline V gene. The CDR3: CASSPGSALGYTF. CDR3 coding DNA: TGTGCCAGCTCACCCGGGTCGGCCCTAGGCTACACCTTC.

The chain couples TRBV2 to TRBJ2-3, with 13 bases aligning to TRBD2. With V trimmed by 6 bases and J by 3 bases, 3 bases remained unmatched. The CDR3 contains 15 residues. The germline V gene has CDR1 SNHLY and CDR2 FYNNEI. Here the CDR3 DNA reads TGTGCCAGCAGCCAGGGACTAGCGGGAACAGATACGCAGTATTTT. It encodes CASSQGLAGTDTQYF.

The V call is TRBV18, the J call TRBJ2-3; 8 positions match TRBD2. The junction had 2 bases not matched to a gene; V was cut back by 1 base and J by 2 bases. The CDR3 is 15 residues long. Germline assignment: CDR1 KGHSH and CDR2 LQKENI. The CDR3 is CASSPLAGPTDTQYF. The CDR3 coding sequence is TGTGCCAGCTCACCACTAGCGGGACCCACAGATACGCAGTATTTT.

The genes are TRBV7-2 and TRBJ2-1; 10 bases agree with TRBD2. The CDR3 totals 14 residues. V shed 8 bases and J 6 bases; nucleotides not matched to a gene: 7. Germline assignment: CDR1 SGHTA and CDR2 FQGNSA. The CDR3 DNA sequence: TGTGCCAGCGGCAGCGGGAGGGCCCTCAATGAGCAGTTCTTC. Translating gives CASGSGRALNEQFF.

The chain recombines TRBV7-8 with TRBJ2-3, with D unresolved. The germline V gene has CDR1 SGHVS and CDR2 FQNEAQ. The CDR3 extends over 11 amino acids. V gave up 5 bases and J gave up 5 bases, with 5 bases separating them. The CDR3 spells CASSPRDTQYF. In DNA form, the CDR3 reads TGTGCCAGCAGCCCCCGAGATACGCAGTATTTT.

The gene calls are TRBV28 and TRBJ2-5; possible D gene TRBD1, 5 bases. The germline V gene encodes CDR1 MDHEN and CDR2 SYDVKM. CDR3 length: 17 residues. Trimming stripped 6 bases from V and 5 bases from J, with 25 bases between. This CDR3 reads CASSPGWGEKGRETQYF. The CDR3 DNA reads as TGTGCCAGCAGCCCCGGTTGGGGCGAAAAGGGTCGGGAGACCCAGTACTTC.

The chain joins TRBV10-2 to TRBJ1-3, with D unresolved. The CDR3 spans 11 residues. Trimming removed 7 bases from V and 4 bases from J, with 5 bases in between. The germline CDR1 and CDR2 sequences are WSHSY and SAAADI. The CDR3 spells CASTPGNTIYF. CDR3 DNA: TGCGCCAGCACCCCAGGAAACACCATATATTTT.

DNA of the CDR3: TGTGCCAGCAGCACCCAGGGGGCGCCTGGGGCCAACGTCCTGACTTTC. Amino acid sequence: CASSTQGAPGANVLTF. This chain joins TRBV11-2 and TRBJ2-6; TRBD1 matches 8 bases. This CDR3 has 16 amino acids. Unmatched junction bases numbered 5, after V lost 5 bases and J lost 2 bases. Per the germline V gene, CDR1 is SGHAT and CDR2 is FQNNGV.

The CDR3 region is CSVDSSPGSYNEQFF. CDR3 DNA sequence: TGCAGCGTTGATAGTTCCCCGGGCTCCTACAATGAGCAGTTCTTC. The V call is TRBV29-1, the J call TRBJ2-1; D is ambiguous. Looked up from germline, CDR1 is SQVTM and CDR2 is ANQGSEA. CDR3 length: 15 amino acids. Trimming left V 3 bases short and J 0 bases short, with 12 bases between.

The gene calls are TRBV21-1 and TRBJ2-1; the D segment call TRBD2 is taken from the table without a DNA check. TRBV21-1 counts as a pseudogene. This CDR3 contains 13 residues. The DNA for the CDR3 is TGTGCCCCCCACGGGGCTAGCGGCAATGAGCAGTTCTTC. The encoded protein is CAPHGASGNEQFF.

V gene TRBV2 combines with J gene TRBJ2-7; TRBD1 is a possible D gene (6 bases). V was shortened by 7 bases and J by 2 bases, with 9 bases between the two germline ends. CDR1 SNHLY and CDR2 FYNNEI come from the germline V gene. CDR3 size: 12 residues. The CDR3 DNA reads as TGTGCCAGCACAGCAGGGGCCTACGAGCAGTACTTC. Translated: CASTAGAYEQYF.

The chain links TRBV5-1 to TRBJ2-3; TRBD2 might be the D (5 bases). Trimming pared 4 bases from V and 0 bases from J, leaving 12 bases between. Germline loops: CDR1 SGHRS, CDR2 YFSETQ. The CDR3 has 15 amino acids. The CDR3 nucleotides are TGCGCCAGCAGCCTGAGGGCAGCTAGCACAGATACGCAGTATTTT. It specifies CASSLRAASTDTQYF.

The CDR3, as DNA: TGTGCCATCAAAGCAGGGGAGCGGGAGACCCAGTACTTC. Amino acid sequence: CAIKAGERETQYF. The V call is TRBV10-3, the J call TRBJ2-5, with D perhaps matching TRBD1 (6 bases). The CDR3 runs 13 residues. Germline values: CDR1 ENHRY, CDR2 SYGVKD. Trimming removed 7 bases at V and 5 bases at J, with 14 bases between.

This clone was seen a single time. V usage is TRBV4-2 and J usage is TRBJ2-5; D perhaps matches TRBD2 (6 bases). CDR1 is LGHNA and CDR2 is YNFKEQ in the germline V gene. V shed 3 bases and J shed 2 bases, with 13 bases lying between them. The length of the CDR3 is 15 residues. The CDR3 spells CASSQGLGLQETQYF. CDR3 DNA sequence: TGTGCCAGCAGCCAGGGATTGGGACTTCAAGAGACCCAGTACTTC.

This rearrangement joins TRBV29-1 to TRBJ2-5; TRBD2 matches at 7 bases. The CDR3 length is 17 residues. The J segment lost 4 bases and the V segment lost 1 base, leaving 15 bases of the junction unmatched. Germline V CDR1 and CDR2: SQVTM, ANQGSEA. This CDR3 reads CSVEGTRERGPVETQYF. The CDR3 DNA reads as TGCAGCGTTGAAGGGACAAGGGAGCGGGGTCCAGTAGAGACCCAGTACTTC.